This TCR beta chain was sequenced during a study of blood T cell repertoires in COVID-19. The germline gives CDR1 LNHDA, CDR2 SQIVND (reference sequence). The length of the CDR3 is 14 residues. V shed 5 bases and J shed 7 bases, with 14 bases lying between them. The table came from immunoSEQ multiplex PCR; TCRdb's copy has only in-frame clones and leaves some out. The sample has about 300,000 clones, about 80% seen once. The source material was peripheral blood. This clonotype was sampled from a woman aged 50 to 65 who had recovered from COVID-19. The gene calls are TRBV19 and TRBJ2-2; maybe TRBD1 (6 bases). This CDR3 reads CASSLGQTIGELFF. The CDR3 DNA follows: TGTGCCAGTAGTCTCGGACAGACAATCGGGGAGCTGTTTTTT. Full variable domain (outside the CDR3, taken from reference TRBV19 and TRBJ2-2): DGGITQSPKYLFRKEGQNVTLSCEQNLNHDAMYWYRQDPGQGLRLIYYSQIVNDFQKGDIAEGYSVSREKKESFPLTVTSAQKNPTAFYLCASSLGQTIGELFFGEGSRLTVL.